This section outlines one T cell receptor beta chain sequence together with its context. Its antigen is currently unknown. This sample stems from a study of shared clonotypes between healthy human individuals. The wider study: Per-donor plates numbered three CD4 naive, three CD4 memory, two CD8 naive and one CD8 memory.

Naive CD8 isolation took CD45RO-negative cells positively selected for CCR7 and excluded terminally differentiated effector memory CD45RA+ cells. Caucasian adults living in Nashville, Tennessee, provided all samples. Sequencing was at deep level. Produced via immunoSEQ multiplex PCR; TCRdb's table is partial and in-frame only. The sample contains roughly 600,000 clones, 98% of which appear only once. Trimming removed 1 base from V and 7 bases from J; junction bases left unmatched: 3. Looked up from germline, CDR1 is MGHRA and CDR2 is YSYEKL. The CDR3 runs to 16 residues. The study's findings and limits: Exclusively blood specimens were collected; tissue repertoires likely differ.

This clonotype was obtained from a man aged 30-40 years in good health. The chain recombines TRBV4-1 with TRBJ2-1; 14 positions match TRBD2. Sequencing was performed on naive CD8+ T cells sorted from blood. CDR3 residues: CASSQGGLAGENEQFF. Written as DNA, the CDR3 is TGCGCCAGCAGCCAAGGGGGACTAGCGGGAGAAAATGAGCAGTTCTTC.